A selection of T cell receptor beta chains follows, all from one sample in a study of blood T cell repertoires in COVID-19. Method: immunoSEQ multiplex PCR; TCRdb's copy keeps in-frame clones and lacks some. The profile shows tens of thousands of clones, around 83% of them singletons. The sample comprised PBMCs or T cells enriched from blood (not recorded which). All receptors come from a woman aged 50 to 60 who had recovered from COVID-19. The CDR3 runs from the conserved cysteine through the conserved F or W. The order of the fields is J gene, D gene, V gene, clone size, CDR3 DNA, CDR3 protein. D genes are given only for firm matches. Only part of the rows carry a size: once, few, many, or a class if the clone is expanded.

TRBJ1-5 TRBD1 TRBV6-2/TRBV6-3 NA TGTGCCAGCAGTTACCGAAAACCCCGGGACAGCTATAGCAATCAGCCCCAGCATTTT CASSYRKPRDSYSNQPQHF
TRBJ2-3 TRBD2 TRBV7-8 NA TGTGCCAGCAGCTTAATGGGTAGCGGGACAGATACGCAGTATTTT CASSLMGSGTDTQYF
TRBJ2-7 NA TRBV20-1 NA TGCAGTGCTAGTCGGCAGGGAATTTCCTACGAGCAGTACTTC CSASRQGISYEQYF
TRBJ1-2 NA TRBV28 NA TGTGCTTACGAGGCGGCTAACTATGGCTACACCTTC CAYEAANYGYTF
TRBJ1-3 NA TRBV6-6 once TGTGCCAGCAGTTACCTAAGTCCCACCGGAAACACCATATATTTT CASSYLSPTGNTIYF
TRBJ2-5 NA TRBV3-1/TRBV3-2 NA TGTGCCAGCAGCCAAGGCGGGACTCCGATCGGGACCCAGTACTTC CASSQGGTPIGTQYF
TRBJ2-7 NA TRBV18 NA TGTGCCAGCTCACCTCGACAGGACTCCTACGAGCAGTACTTC CASSPRQDSYEQYF
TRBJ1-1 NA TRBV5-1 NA TGCGCCAGCAGCTATGGACAGTCGTTGGCTGAAGCTTTCTTT CASSYGQSLAEAFF
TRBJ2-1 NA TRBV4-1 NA TGCGCCAGCAGCCAAGTCTGGCCCTTCCTACTAGACAATGAGCAGTTCTTC CASSQVWPFLLDNEQFF
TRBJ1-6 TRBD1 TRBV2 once TGTGCCAGCAGAGCTGGGACAGCGGCAAATTCACCCCTCCACTTT CASRAGTAANSPLHF
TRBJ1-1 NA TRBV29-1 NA TGCAGCGTTGCCGACACGGAGAACACTGAAGCTTTCTTT CSVADTENTEAFF
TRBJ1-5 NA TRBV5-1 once TGCGCCAGCAGCTTGGTAGCAGGGGACAATCAGCCCCAGCATTTT CASSLVAGDNQPQHF
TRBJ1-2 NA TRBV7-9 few TGTGCCAGCAGCTATCGGACTTTCGATGGCTACACCTTC CASSYRTFDGYTF
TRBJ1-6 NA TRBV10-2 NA TGCGCCAGCAGTCCCCAATCGCGTTCACCCCTCCACTTT CASSPQSRSPLHF
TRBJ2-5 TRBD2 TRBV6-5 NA TGTGCCAGCAGTTACTCGGGACTAGCGTGGGAGACCCAGTACTTC CASSYSGLAWETQYF
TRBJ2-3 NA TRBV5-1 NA TGCGCCAGCAGCTTGGGAGGGACAAGCAGCACAGATACGCAGTATTTT CASSLGGTSSTDTQYF
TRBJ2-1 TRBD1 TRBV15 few TGTGCCACCAGCAGCACCCTCGACAGGGCCTACAATGAGCAGTTCTTC CATSSTLDRAYNEQFF
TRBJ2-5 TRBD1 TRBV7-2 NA TGTGCCAGCAGCTTAGGGACACGACAGGGGGTAGAGACCCAGTACTTC CASSLGTRQGVETQYF
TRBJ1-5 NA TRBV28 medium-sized TGTGCCAGCAGTCTAGCACCAGCCAATCAGCCCCAGCATTTT CASSLAPANQPQHF
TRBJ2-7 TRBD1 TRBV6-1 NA TGTGCCAGCAGTGAAGAAGCCGGGACAGGGCCCTACGAGCAGTACTTC CASSEEAGTGPYEQYF
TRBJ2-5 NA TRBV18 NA TGTGCCAGCTCACCCGGGATAGCGGAGACCCAGTACTTC CASSPGIAETQYF
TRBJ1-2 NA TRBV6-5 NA TGTGCCAGCAATGGAGGGGTTAACTATGGCTACACCTTC CASNGGVNYGYTF
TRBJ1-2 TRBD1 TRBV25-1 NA TGTGCCAGCTCCGGGACAGGGGAATCGAGCGGCTACACCTTC CASSGTGESSGYTF
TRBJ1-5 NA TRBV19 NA TGTGCCAGTAGCCTCGTCGCGGGTCTCAATCAGCCCCAGCATTTT CASSLVAGLNQPQHF
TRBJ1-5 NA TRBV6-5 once TGTGCCAGCAGTTTGCGGTTCAATCAGCCCCAGCATTTT CASSLRFNQPQHF
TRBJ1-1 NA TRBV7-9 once TGTGCCAGCAGCTTGGGACTGATGAACACTGAAGCTTTCTTT CASSLGLMNTEAFF
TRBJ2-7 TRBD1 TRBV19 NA TGTGCCAGTAGTATAGGCCCGGGACAGGGGATCCGGTACTTC CASSIGPGQGIRYF
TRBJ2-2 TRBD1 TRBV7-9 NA TGTGCCAGCAGCTCGGGACAGTCGGTCGGGGAGCTGTTTTTT CASSSGQSVGELFF
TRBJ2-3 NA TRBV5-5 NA TGTGCCAGCACCCCACGGGGAGGTTTATTAGCCCTTTCCGATACGCAGTATTTT CASTPRGGLLALSDTQYF
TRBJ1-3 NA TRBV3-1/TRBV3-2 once TGTGCCAGCAGCCAGGGGGGAGATGGAAACACCATATATTTT CASSQGGDGNTIYF
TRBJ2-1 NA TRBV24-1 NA TGTGCCACCAGTGATTGGCGCGGTCACAATGAGCAGTTCTTC CATSDWRGHNEQFF
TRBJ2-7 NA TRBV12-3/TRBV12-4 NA TGTGCCAGCAGTGCCCCCGAGGGTTACGAGCAGTACTTC CASSAPEGYEQYF
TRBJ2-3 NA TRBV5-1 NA TGCGCCAGCAGCTCCATTAGCGGTCCTAGCACAGATACGCAGTATTTT CASSSISGPSTDTQYF
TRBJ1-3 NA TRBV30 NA TGTGCCTGGAAATTTCCGGGTCCTGGAAACACCATATATTTT CAWKFPGPGNTIYF
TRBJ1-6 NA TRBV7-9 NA TGTGCCAGCAGCCCTGCGGACGGGGGGAGCTCCTATAATTCACCCCTCCACTTT CASSPADGGSSYNSPLHF
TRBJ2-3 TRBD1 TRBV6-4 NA TGTGCCAGCAGCCCCGGGACAGGGGGCTTAGGAGATACGCAGTATTTT CASSPGTGGLGDTQYF
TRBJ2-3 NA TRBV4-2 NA TGTGCCAGCAGCCAAGAAGGGCAGGGGAACACAGATACGCAGTATTTT CASSQEGQGNTDTQYF
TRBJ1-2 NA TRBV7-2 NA TGTGCCAGCAGCTTAGCCGGGATCTATGGCTACACCTTC CASSLAGIYGYTF
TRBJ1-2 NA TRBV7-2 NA TGTGCCAGCAGCTTCGGCCCACAGGGCCGGCTAACCTATGGCTACACCTTC CASSFGPQGRLTYGYTF
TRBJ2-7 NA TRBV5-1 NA TGCGCCAGCAGTGTGGGGGCGAACTACGAGCAGTACTTC CASSVGANYEQYF
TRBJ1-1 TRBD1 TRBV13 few TGTGCCAGCAGCTCGGGACAGATCTACACTGAAGCTTTCTTT CASSSGQIYTEAFF
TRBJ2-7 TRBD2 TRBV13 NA TGTGCCAGCAGCTTTAAGAGGCGGGGGGGCCTCTTCTACGAGCAGTACTTC CASSFKRRGGLFYEQYF
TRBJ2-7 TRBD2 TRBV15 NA TGTGCCACCAGCAGAGATCCCCTAGCGGGGATTTCGGACGAGCAGTACTTC CATSRDPLAGISDEQYF
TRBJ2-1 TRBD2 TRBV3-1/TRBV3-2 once TGTGCCAGCAGCCTCGGGACTAGCGGGATGAGCTCCTACAATGAGCAGTTCTTC CASSLGTSGMSSYNEQFF
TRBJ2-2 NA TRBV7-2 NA TGTGCCAGCAGCTTAGCCGGCGGGAGAGGGGGGAATAACGGGGAGCTGTTTTTT CASSLAGGRGGNNGELFF
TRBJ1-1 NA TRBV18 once TGTGCCAGCTCACCAGAGCGAACCGGGGGGCTTCGGAACACTGAAGCTTTCTTT CASSPERTGGLRNTEAFF
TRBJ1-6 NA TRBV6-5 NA TGTGCCAGCAGAACTCCGGGTCCAGACAATTCACCCCTCCACTTT CASRTPGPDNSPLHF
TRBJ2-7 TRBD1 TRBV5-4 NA TGTGCCAGCAGCTACGAACAGGGGTCCTCCTACGAGCAGTACTTC CASSYEQGSSYEQYF
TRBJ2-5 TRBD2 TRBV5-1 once TGCGCCAGCAGTCTAGCGGGACTGACCGAGACCCAGTACTTC CASSLAGLTETQYF
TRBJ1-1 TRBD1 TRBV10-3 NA TGTGCCATCAGTGGACAGGGAGAGGGCACTGAAGCTTTCTTT CAISGQGEGTEAFF
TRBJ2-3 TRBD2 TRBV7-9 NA TGTGCCAGCAGCTTAGCCTGGACTAGCGGGAGGGAACCAGATACGCAGTATTTT CASSLAWTSGREPDTQYF